These T cell receptor beta chains were read from a single sample in a study of T cells expressing NK-cell markers. TCRdb reprocessed the 5' RACE reads, keeping one entry per CDR3 protein, no DNA. The ten top clones account for more than 1.4%, within a sample of some 500,000 distinct CDR3 sequences. Material: blood T cells: a sorted CD56 or NKG2C T cell subset, CD4+ or CD8+ T cells, or bulk PBMC T cells (not recorded which). These TCRs come from a woman between 45 and 60 years old in good health. Both conserved end residues are part of each CDR3. The order of the fields is V gene, J gene, CDR3 protein.

TRBV25-1,TRBJ2-6,CALRGGLYSGANVLTF
TRBV4-1,TRBJ2-1,CASSQVGGLAGDYNEQFF
TRBV20-1,TRBJ2-7,CSAAGLAGGPGTEQYF
TRBV7-8,TRBJ2-7,CASSLELGQVTYEQYF
TRBV12-3/TRBV12-4,TRBJ2-4,CASSLAGEGVQYF
TRBV6-6,TRBJ2-1,CASSYSRGYEQFF
TRBV12-3/TRBV12-4,TRBJ2-2,CASSFARGGTGELFF
TRBV4-2,TRBJ2-2,CASSQDAGGEGELFF
TRBV25-1,TRBJ1-2,CASSEGRVEAGYTF
TRBV18,TRBJ1-1,CASSPQGAIAFF
TRBV10-3,TRBJ2-6,CARRGGNRESSGANVLTF
TRBV27,TRBJ2-3,CASKSGGGPSDTQYF
TRBV20-1,TRBJ2-1,CSAPPGLNYNEQFF
TRBV6-2/TRBV6-3,TRBJ1-4,CASSRAGTGNEKLFF
TRBV6-1,TRBJ1-6,CASQTGSGTGVSPLHF
TRBV5-1,TRBJ2-7,CASSSGTSGNRPYEQYF
TRBV6-5,TRBJ1-1,CASSYAAGGPWNTEAFF
TRBV7-8,TRBJ2-3,CASSLGGRIDTQYF
TRBV6-5,TRBJ1-2,CASSQVGPSFEGYTF